Below are 10 T cell receptor beta chains sequenced from a single sample in a study of cytomegalovirus exposure and HLA in healthy donors. In the PCR, 60 Vbeta and 13 Jbeta primers were used. The protocol was immunoSEQ multiplex PCR, while the TCRdb copy is restricted to in-frame clones and leaves out a portion. This repertoire includes approximately 43,000 clones. Source material: PBMCs. These receptor sequences come from a woman between 25 and 40 years old in good health and CMV-seronegative.

This chain links TRBV5-1 with TRBJ1-3; D is unresolved. With 2 bases removed from V and 0 bases from J, the gap between germline ends came to 3 bases. This CDR3 region has 13 residues. Germline values: CDR1 SGHRS, CDR2 YFSETQ. Here the CDR3 reads CASSFSSGNTIYF. The CDR3 DNA follows: TGCGCCAGCAGCTTCAGCTCTGGAAACACCATATATTTT.

This rearrangement joins TRBV7-3 to TRBJ2-7; D perhaps matches TRBD2 (5 bases). Germline CDR1 is SGHTA and CDR2 is FQGTGA. The CDR3 spans 15 residues. The V end lost 5 bases, the J end lost 6 bases, and 20 bases lay between the germline ends. CDR3 sequence (DNA): TGTGCCAGCAGCCCCCGCCGAGCGGAAATCCGCGAGCAGTACTTC. This sequence encodes CASSPRRAEIREQYF. The whole variable domain, remainder taken from reference TRBV7-3 and TRBJ2-7, is GAGVSQTPSNKVTEKGKYVELRCDPISGHTALYWYRQSLGQGPEFLIYFQGTGAADDSGLPNDRFFAVRPEGSVSTLKIQRTERGDSAVYLCASSPRRAEIREQYFGPGTRLTVT.

The rearrangement uses TRBV7-7 and TRBJ1-5; D gene unclear. V gave up 0 bases and J gave up 5 bases, with 5 bases separating them. This CDR3 comprises 13 residues. Germline CDR1 reads SSHAT; CDR2 reads FNYEAQ (reference sequence). In DNA, the CDR3 is TGTGCCAGCAGCTTAGCAGAGGATCAGCCCCAGCATTTT. Its protein product is CASSLAEDQPQHF.

J is TRBJ2-7 and V is TRBV5-1; TRBD1 is a possible D gene (5 bases). The germline V gene encodes CDR1 SGHRS and CDR2 YFSETQ. V was clipped by 3 bases and J by 0 bases, with 22 bases between them. CDR3 length: 18 residues. The chain's CDR3 is CASSSVPGGMGLSYEQYF. The CDR3 bases are TGCGCCAGCAGCTCAGTCCCGGGTGGGATGGGGCTCTCCTACGAGCAGTACTTC.

This rearrangement joins TRBV6-5 to TRBJ1-1, with D possibly matching TRBD1 (5 bases). The CDR3 consists of 14 residues. V was trimmed by 5 bases and J by 1 base, leaving 11 bases between them. The germline CDR1 and CDR2 sequences are MNHEY and SVGAGI. The CDR3 region has the DNA TGTGCCAGCAGTCCCGGCGGGGCGAACACTGAAGCTTTCTTT. Its protein is CASSPGGANTEAFF.

The chain carries TRBV5-1 and TRBJ1-1, with TRBD1 identical over 9 bases. CDR3 size: 15 residues. The V segment lost 4 bases and the J segment 0 bases; nucleotides outside the gene matches: 4. The germline CDR1 and CDR2 sequences are SGHRS and YFSETQ. The DNA for the CDR3 is TGCGCCAGCAGCCCTACAGGGGGCCTGAACACTGAAGCTTTCTTT. Translation: CASSPTGGLNTEAFF.

This chain uses TRBV7-8 with TRBJ1-2, with D uncertain. Trimming cost V 3 bases and J 3 bases, with 14 bases left between them. Germline CDR1 reads SGHVS; CDR2 reads FQNEAQ. This CDR3 contains 15 residues. The CDR3 region has the DNA TGTGCCAGCAGCTTCTTAGGGAGGGAGGACTATGGCTACACCTTC. Translation gives CASSFLGREDYGYTF.

This chain links TRBV7-2 with TRBJ2-7; D is uncertain. Trimming took 1 base from V and 7 from J, leaving 11 bases between them. Germline CDR1 SGHTA, CDR2 FQGNSA. The CDR3 runs 13 residues. CDR3 DNA sequence: TGTGCCAGCAGCTTAGGCGGCGGATTGGAGCAGTACTTC. It specifies CASSLGGGLEQYF.

The chain employs TRBV7-8 and TRBJ1-2; TRBD1 might be the D (5 bases). The length of the CDR3 is 14 residues. Germline-derived CDR1 and CDR2 are SGHVS and FQNEAQ. Trimming removed 0 bases from V and 7 bases from J, with 12 bases in between. The CDR3 sequence: CASSLAMGGAGYTF. CDR3 coding DNA: TGTGCCAGCAGCTTAGCTATGGGGGGAGCTGGCTACACCTTC.

The rearrangement uses TRBV6-6 and TRBJ2-2; possible D gene TRBD2, 6 bases. The CDR3 runs 16 residues. From germline, CDR1 is MNHNY and CDR2 SVGAGI (reference sequence). V lost 7 bases and J lost 5, with 20 bases in between. CDR3 in DNA: TGTGCCAGCACCTTCCGGGACTCTAAGTGGACCGGGGAGCTGTTTTTT. As protein: CASTFRDSKWTGELFF.